These T cell receptor beta chains were read from a single sample in a study of blood T cell repertoires in COVID-19. Profiled with immunoSEQ multiplex PCR; TCRdb holds only in-frame clones, not every one. The sample holds roughly 140,000 clones, 76% seen once. Specimen: peripheral blood. Receptors originate from a woman older than 75 with acute or convalescent COVID-19. Both conserved end residues are part of each CDR3. The D gene is left open where the match is weak. Expanded clones get a size class; other rows say once, few or many, or leave the size out.

d_call clone_size j_call v_call cdr3_aa cdr3_nt
NA NA TRBJ2-5 TRBV28 CASSLSHQETQYF TGTGCCAGCAGTTTGTCACATCAAGAGACCCAGTACTTC
NA NA TRBJ1-6 TRBV5-1 CASSLRTAGGSPLHF TGCGCCAGCAGCTTGCGGACGGCCGGGGGGTCACCCCTCCACTTT
TRBD1 few TRBJ1-1 TRBV5-8 CASGPTGAAEAFF TGTGCCAGCGGCCCGACAGGGGCGGCTGAAGCTTTCTTT
TRBD1 NA TRBJ1-2 TRBV13 CASSPHITGANYGYTF TGTGCCAGCAGCCCACACATCACAGGGGCTAACTATGGCTACACCTTC
NA NA TRBJ1-2 TRBV6-2/TRBV6-3 CASSIRGANYGYTF TGTGCCAGCAGTATACGGGGGGCTAACTATGGCTACACCTTC
NA NA TRBJ2-7 TRBV5-1 CASSLDEVEQYF TGCGCCAGCAGCTTGGACGAGGTTGAGCAGTACTTC
NA few TRBJ1-6 TRBV24-1 CATSDWQGTAALHF TGTGCCACCAGTGATTGGCAGGGAACCGCGGCCCTCCACTTT
NA NA TRBJ1-5 TRBV6-1 CASSEATINSNQPQHF TGTGCCAGCAGTGAAGCCACAATTAATAGCAATCAGCCCCAGCATTTT
NA NA TRBJ2-3 TRBV14 CASSHLSVDTQYF TGTGCCAGCAGCCACTTGTCGGTAGATACGCAGTATTTT
TRBD1 NA TRBJ1-1 TRBV19 CASSPQGLLPEAFF TGTGCCAGTAGTCCACAGGGGCTCCTCCCTGAAGCTTTCTTT
TRBD1 few TRBJ1-2 TRBV7-2 CASRKQGGNGYTF TGTGCCAGCAGGAAACAGGGGGGAAATGGCTACACCTTC
NA once TRBJ1-2 TRBV6-5 CAHKASVDGYTF TGTGCCCACAAAGCGAGCGTTGATGGCTACACCTTC
NA NA TRBJ2-5 TRBV7-9 CASSMGKTGDLKWQETQYF TGTGCCAGCAGCATGGGAAAGACAGGTGATCTAAAGTGGCAAGAGACCCAGTACTTC
NA NA TRBJ1-1 TRBV4-1 CASSQDLERAFF TGCGCCAGCAGCCAAGACCTGGAGCGGGCTTTCTTT